These 19 T cell receptor beta chains share one sample of origin, sequenced in a study of T-cell reconstitution after alpha-beta-depleted transplantation in children. TCRbeta library construction was performed incorporating unique molecular identifiers. A single record per CDR3 protein comes from TCRdb applying MiXCR to the PCR reads. The repertoire holds 500,000 to 650,000 distinct CDR3 sequences, with 10% to 15% as singletons. Sequenced material: PBMCs, mostly from graft donor cells, taken 360 days after TCRalphabeta/CD19-depleted stem cell transplant. The receptors were sampled from a male patient younger than 18 who had a stem cell transplant for acute myeloid leukemia, so the T cells may come from the graft donor.

Worth noting for this clonotype: This may stem from a read error, because a much larger clone lies one nucleotide away. The V and J genes are TRBV20-1 and TRBJ2-2; a possible D gene is TRBD2 (6 bases). The CDR3 totals 15 residues. CDR1 is DFQATT, CDR2 SNEGSKA, per germline (reference sequence). The CDR3 DNA follows: TGCAGTGCACAGGAACCGGCAGTGAACACCGGGGGGCTGTTTTTT. Its translation is CSAQEPAVNTGGLFF.

The chain carries TRBV4-3 and TRBJ2-1; 15 positions agree with TRBD2. The CDR3 totals 19 residues. Germline assignment: CDR1 LGHNA and CDR2 YSLEER. V dropped 4 bases and J dropped 6; count of bases not matched to a gene: 13. DNA of the CDR3: TGCGCCAGCAGCCCACAATTGGGACTAGCGGGAGGAGATCGCAATGAGCAGTTCTTC. Translated: CASSPQLGLAGGDRNEQFF.

This clonotype has just a few counts. This rearrangement joins TRBV20-1 to TRBJ2-7; D call uncertain. CDR3 length: 15 residues. Trimming pared 1 base from V and 3 bases from J, leaving 16 bases between. Germline V lookup: CDR1 DFQATT, CDR2 SNEGSKA (reference sequence). CDR3 region: CSARGEAGPYYEQYF. The CDR3 DNA reads TGCAGTGCTAGAGGAGAGGCCGGGCCATACTACGAGCAGTACTTC.

The table lists this clonotype with many counts. J is TRBJ2-1 and V is TRBV12-3 or TRBV12-4, with 10 bases aligning to TRBD1. This CDR3 is built from 14 residues. With V trimmed by 7 bases and J by 5 bases, 5 bases remained unmatched. CDR3 nucleotides: TGTGCCAGCAAGGGACAGGGGCGCGACAATGAGCAGTTCTTC. Translating gives CASKGQGRDNEQFF.

The CDR3 sequence is CASRTGVLQETQYF. The CDR3 DNA reads as TGTGCCAGCAGAACAGGTGTTCTACAAGAGACCCAGTACTTC. The V and J genes are TRBV7-2 and TRBJ2-5; tentatively, D is TRBD1 (5 bases). V was shortened by 6 bases and J by 2 bases, with 13 bases between the two germline ends. CDR1 and CDR2 (germline): SGHTA, FQGNSA. The CDR3 has 14 amino acids.

This clonotype was seen only a few times. The V and J genes are TRBV5-1 and TRBJ2-5, with 7 bases aligning to TRBD2. The CDR3 is 14 residues long. The junction had 9 bases not matched to a gene; V was cut back by 6 bases and J by 4 bases. Germline V gene sequence: CDR1 SGHRS, CDR2 YFSETQ. This CDR3 reads CASTTGGSGETQYF. The CDR3 DNA sequence: TGCGCCAGCACCACAGGCGGGAGTGGAGAGACCCAGTACTTC.

The chain employs TRBV6-5 and TRBJ2-7; possible D gene TRBD1, 6 bases. V was clipped by 2 bases and J by 0 bases, with 14 bases between them. This CDR3 spans 16 amino acids. Per the germline V gene, CDR1 is MNHEY and CDR2 is SVGAGI. The CDR3 DNA follows: TGTGCCAGCAGTTACCCATGGACAGTAAACTCCTACGAGCAGTACTTC. Translated, it gives CASSYPWTVNSYEQYF.

The rearrangement uses TRBV20-1 and TRBJ2-1; D tentatively reads TRBD1 or TRBD2 (6 bases each). Trimming shortened V by 3 bases and J by 3 bases, and 12 bases separated the two germline ends. CDR3 size: 14 residues. Germline CDR1 DFQATT, CDR2 SNEGSKA (reference sequence). The CDR3 sequence is CSASARGGYNEQFF. The CDR3 DNA reads TGCAGTGCTAGTGCCAGGGGAGGCTACAATGAGCAGTTCTTC.

V and J are TRBV7-3 and TRBJ2-3; TRBD1 or TRBD2 may be the D gene (5 bases each). Germline V gene data show CDR1 as SGHTA and CDR2 as FQGTGA. V lost 5 bases, J lost 5 bases, and 14 bases lay in between. The CDR3 totals 14 residues. CDR3 residues: CASSREGRIDTQYF. CDR3 DNA sequence: TGTGCCAGCAGCCGAGAGGGACGGATAGATACGCAGTATTTT. Using reference TRBV7-3 and TRBJ2-3 for the parts outside the CDR3, the full variable domain is GAGVSQTPSNKVTEKGKYVELRCDPISGHTALYWYRQSLGQGPEFLIYFQGTGAADDSGLPNDRFFAVRPEGSVSTLKIQRTERGDSAVYLCASSREGRIDTQYFGPGTRLTVL.

Only a few counts were recorded for this clonotype. The CDR3, as DNA: TGCAGCGTTGAAGATCCGGTGACTAGCGGGAGGGTAAATGAGCAGTTCTTC. Protein: CSVEDPVTSGRVNEQFF. V gene TRBV29-1 combines with J gene TRBJ2-1; 14 bases align to TRBD2. CDR1 and CDR2 (germline): SQVTM, ANQGSEA. There are 17 residues in the CDR3. The V segment lost 0 bases and the J segment 7 bases; nucleotides outside the gene matches: 8.

This clonotype was seen only a few times. This chain joins TRBV6-2 or TRBV6-3 and TRBJ2-5; D possibly corresponds to TRBD1 (5 bases). V was shortened by 4 bases and J by 5 bases, with 14 bases between the two germline ends. The germline gives CDR1 MNHEY, CDR2 SVGEGT. The CDR3 runs to 14 residues. CDR3 residues: CASSSTVGVETQYF. DNA of the CDR3: TGTGCCAGCAGTTCCACCGTAGGGGTGGAGACCCAGTACTTC.

In this sample, this clonotype turned up a few times. J is TRBJ2-7 and V is TRBV29-1, with 8 bases aligning to TRBD2. The CDR3 runs 13 residues. After removal of 6 bases from V and 7 bases from J, the junction contained 11 bases not matched to a gene. Germline V gene lookup returns CDR1 SQVTM and CDR2 ANQGSEA. In DNA, the CDR3 is TGCAGCGTCGGTACCGGGGGGGAGCGGGAGCAGTACTTC. It yields the protein CSVGTGGEREQYF.

There are a few counts of this clonotype. The chain uses TRBV7-9 and TRBJ1-2, with TRBD1 as a possible D gene (5 bases). The CDR3 loop spans 15 amino acids. The V and J ends lost 8 bases and 2 bases respectively, with 18 bases between them. Looked up from germline, CDR1 is SEHNR and CDR2 is FQNEAQ (reference sequence). This chain's CDR3 is CASLSLLDSNYGYTF. In DNA, the CDR3 is TGTGCCAGCCTCAGCTTACTTGACAGCAACTATGGCTACACCTTC.

This clonotype has just a few counts. The chain combines TRBV4-3 with TRBJ2-2, with 8 nucleotides matching TRBD2. Germline values: CDR1 LGHNA, CDR2 YSLEER. The CDR3 has 16 residues. Unmatched junction bases numbered 3, after V lost 3 bases and J lost 0 bases. In DNA, the CDR3 is TGCGCCAGCAGCCACGTTAGCGGGACGAACACCGGGGAGCTGTTTTTT. It specifies CASSHVSGTNTGELFF.

The CDR3 DNA reads TGTGCCAGCAGCTTACAGGGGGCACCCTACAATGAGCAGTTCTTC. Translated: CASSLQGAPYNEQFF. The chain uses TRBV7-2 and TRBJ2-1, with 8 positions matching TRBD1. V was pared by 2 bases and J by 2 bases, with 2 bases of the junction left unmatched. The CDR3 is 15 residues long. Per the germline V gene, CDR1 is SGHTA and CDR2 is FQGNSA.

This clonotype was counted between two and nine times. DNA of the CDR3: TGCAGCGTGGTAACTAGCGGGAGGGCCATTTCAGATACGCAGTATTTT. It yields the protein CSVVTSGRAISDTQYF. The chain links TRBV29-1 to TRBJ2-3; TRBD2 matches at 13 bases. The trim removed 6 bases at V and 4 bases at J, leaving 10 bases unmatched. Germline V gene lookup returns CDR1 SQVTM and CDR2 ANQGSEA. The length of the CDR3 is 16 residues.

This clonotype appeared many times. This chain links TRBV27 with TRBJ2-1; D is unresolved. CDR1 and CDR2 (germline): MNHEY, SMNVEV (reference sequence). CDR3 length: 13 residues. V was clipped by 3 bases and J by 6 bases, with 9 bases between them. The CDR3 loop is CASSFELGNEQFF. CDR3 coding DNA: TGTGCCAGCAGTTTTGAGCTTGGCAATGAGCAGTTCTTC.

This clonotype appeared a few times. The gene calls are TRBV29-1 and TRBJ2-5, with 9 bases matching TRBD1. This CDR3 is built from 13 residues. Looked up from germline, CDR1 is SQVTM and CDR2 is ANQGSEA. V was pared by 6 bases and J by 7 bases, with 9 bases of the junction left unmatched. The CDR3 spells CSVAGQGGGTQYF. The DNA of the CDR3 is TGCAGCGTCGCGGGACAGGGCGGGGGGACCCAGTACTTC.

The chain joins TRBV28 to TRBJ1-2; D gene ambiguous. The V and J ends lost 5 bases and 6 bases respectively, with 10 bases between them. CDR3 length: 12 residues. The germline V gene has CDR1 MDHEN and CDR2 SYDVKM. CDR3 coding DNA: TGTGCCAGCAGTGCAGTCGGGGATGGCTACACCTTC. Its protein product is CASSAVGDGYTF.